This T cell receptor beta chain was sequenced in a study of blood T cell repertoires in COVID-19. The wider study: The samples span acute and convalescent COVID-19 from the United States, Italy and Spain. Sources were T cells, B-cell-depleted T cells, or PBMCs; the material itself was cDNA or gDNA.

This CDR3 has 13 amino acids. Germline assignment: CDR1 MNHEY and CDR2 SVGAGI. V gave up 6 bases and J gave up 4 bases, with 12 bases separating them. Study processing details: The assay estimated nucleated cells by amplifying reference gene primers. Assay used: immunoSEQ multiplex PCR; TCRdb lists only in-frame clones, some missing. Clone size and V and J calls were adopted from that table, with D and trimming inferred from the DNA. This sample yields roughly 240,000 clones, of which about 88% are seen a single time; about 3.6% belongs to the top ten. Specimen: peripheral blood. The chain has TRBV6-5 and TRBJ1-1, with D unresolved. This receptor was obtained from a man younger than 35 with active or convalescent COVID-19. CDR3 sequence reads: CASRPQALTEAFF. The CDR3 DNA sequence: TGTGCCAGCAGACCCCAGGCCCTCACTGAAGCTTTCTTT.